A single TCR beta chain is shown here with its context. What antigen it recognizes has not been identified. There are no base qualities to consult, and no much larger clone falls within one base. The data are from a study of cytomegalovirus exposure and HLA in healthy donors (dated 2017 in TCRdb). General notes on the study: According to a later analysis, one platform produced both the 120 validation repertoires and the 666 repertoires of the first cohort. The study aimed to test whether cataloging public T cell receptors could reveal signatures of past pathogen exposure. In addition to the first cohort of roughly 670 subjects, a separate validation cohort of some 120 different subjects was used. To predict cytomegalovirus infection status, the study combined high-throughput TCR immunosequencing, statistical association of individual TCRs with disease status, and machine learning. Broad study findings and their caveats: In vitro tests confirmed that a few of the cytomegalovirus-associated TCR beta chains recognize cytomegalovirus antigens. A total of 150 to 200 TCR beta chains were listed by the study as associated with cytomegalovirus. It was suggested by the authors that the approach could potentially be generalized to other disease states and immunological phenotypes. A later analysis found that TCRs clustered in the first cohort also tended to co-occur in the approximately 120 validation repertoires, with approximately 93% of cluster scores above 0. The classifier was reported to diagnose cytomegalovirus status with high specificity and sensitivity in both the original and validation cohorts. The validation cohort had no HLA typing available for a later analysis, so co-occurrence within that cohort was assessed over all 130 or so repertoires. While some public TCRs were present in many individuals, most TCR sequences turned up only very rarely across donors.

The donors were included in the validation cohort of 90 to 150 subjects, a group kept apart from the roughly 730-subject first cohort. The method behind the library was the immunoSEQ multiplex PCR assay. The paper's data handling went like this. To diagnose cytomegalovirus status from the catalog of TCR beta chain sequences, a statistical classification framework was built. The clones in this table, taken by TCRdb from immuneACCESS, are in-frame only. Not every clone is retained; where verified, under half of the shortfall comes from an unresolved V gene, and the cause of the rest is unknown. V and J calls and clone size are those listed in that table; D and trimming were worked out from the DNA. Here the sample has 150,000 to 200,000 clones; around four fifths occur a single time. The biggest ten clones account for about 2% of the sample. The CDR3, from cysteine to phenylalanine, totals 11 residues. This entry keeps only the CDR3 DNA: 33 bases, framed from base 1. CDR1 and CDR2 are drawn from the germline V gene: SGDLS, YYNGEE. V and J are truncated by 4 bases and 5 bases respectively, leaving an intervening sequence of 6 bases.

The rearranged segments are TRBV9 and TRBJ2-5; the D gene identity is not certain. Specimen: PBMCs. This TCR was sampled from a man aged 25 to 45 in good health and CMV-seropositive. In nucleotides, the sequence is TGTGCCAGCAGCACCCGGGAGACCCAGTACTTC. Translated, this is CASSTRETQYF. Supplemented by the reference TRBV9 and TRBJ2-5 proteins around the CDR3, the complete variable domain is DSGVTQTPKHLITATGQRVTLRCSPRSGDLSVYWYQQSLDQGLQFLIQYYNGEERAKGNILERFSAQQFPDLHSELNLSSLELGDSALYFCASSTRETQYFGPGTRLLVL.